Listed here are 8 T cell receptor beta chains from one sample, sequenced in a study of T cells in Graves' hyperthyroidism and ophthalmopathy. Template material for amplifying TCR beta CDR3 regions consisted of RNA transcripts. TCR CDR3 regions were first amplified by RT-PCR with HTBI primers. TCRdb re-analysed the multiplex PCR reads in MiXCR, keeping a single row per CDR3 protein. The table lists around 380,000 distinct CDR3 sequences, 13% of them singletons. Sequencing was done on a sample of blood. The receptors were gathered from a man in his thirties or forties with Graves' hyperthyroidism that later progressed to Graves' ophthalmopathy.

This chain joins TRBV9 and TRBJ1-5, with 10 bases matching TRBD1. There are 19 residues in the CDR3. Trimming took 4 bases from V and 0 from J; bases not matched to a gene: 13. Per the germline V gene, CDR1 is SGDLS and CDR2 is YYNGEE. CDR3 sequence: CASSQIIGTGAYSNQPQHF. CDR3 nucleotide sequence: TGTGCCAGCAGCCAGATCATCGGGACAGGGGCTTATAGCAATCAGCCCCAGCATTTT.

This clonotype was detected many times. The chain links TRBV11-3 to TRBJ2-2; D remains ambiguous. Germline assignment: CDR1 SGHNT and CDR2 YENEEA. The CDR3 spans 17 residues. V shed 0 bases and J shed 1 base, with 12 bases lying between them. The CDR3 spells CASSLEGPILNTGELFF. The CDR3 region has the DNA TGTGCCAGCAGCTTAGAAGGCCCGATTCTGAACACCGGGGAGCTGTTTTTT. Combining the CDR3 with reference TRBV11-3 and TRBJ2-2 gives the whole variable domain EAGVVQSPRYKIIEKKQPVAFWCNPISGHNTLYWYLQNLGQGPELLIRYENEEAVDDSQLPKDRFSAERLKGVDSTLKIQPAELGDSAVYLCASSLEGPILNTGELFFGEGSRLTVL.

The chain recombines TRBV5-5 with TRBJ1-5, with D uncertain. The CDR3 length is 14 residues. The V and J ends lost 2 bases and 4 bases respectively, with 10 bases between them. Germline values: CDR1 SGHKS, CDR2 YYEKEE (reference sequence). CDR3 bases: TGTGCCAGCAGCTTAATAGATGGGAATCAGCCCCAGCATTTT. This codes for CASSLIDGNQPQHF.

The sample holds many counts of this clonotype. This chain joins TRBV7-2 and TRBJ2-3, with 12 bases lining up with TRBD2. The CDR3 consists of 16 residues. J lost 2 bases, V lost 5 bases, and 5 bases had no gene match. Per the germline V gene, CDR1 is SGHTA and CDR2 is FQGNSA. The CDR3 sequence is CASSQGTSGYTDTQYF. The CDR3 DNA reads as TGTGCCAGCAGCCAAGGGACTAGCGGGTACACAGATACGCAGTATTTT.

This clonotype was recorded at least ten times. V usage is TRBV2 and J usage is TRBJ2-7; the match to TRBD2 covers 9 bases. V lost 1 base, J lost 3 bases, and 13 bases stayed unmatched. The CDR3 sequence is 18 residues long. Germline assignment: CDR1 SNHLY and CDR2 FYNNEI. This CDR3 reads CASSEVGSGGQFNYEQYF. For the CDR3, the DNA is TGTGCCAGCAGTGAAGTGGGTAGCGGGGGCCAATTCAACTACGAGCAGTACTTC.

This clonotype was recorded many times. The V and J genes are TRBV4-1 and TRBJ2-5, with D tentatively TRBD1 (5 bases). CDR1 is MGHRA, CDR2 YSYEKL, per germline. Trimming removed 0 bases at V and 2 bases at J, with 13 bases between. The CDR3 is made up of 16 amino acids. The CDR3 nucleotides are TGCGCCAGCAGCCAAGATCTACAGGCCCTTCAAGAGACCCAGTACTTC. Amino acid sequence: CASSQDLQALQETQYF.

This clonotype has a handful of counts. A much larger clone sits a single nucleotide away, making a read error possible. The chain employs TRBV28 and TRBJ1-1, with D hard to call. CDR1 is MDHEN, CDR2 SYDVKM, per germline. The length of the CDR3 is 11 residues. The CDR3 loop is CAGSLLGRAFF. DNA for the CDR3: TGTGCCGGCAGTTTATTAGGGCGGGCTTTCTTT.

The chain joins TRBV5-1 to TRBJ1-2, with D unclear. Germline V gene data show CDR1 as SGHRS and CDR2 as YFSETQ. The CDR3 sequence is 15 residues long. The V end lost 5 bases, the J end lost 3 bases, and 17 bases lay between the germline ends. The CDR3 coding sequence is TGCGCCAGCAGAGTGGGCCAACTCTATTACTATGGCTACACCTTC. Translated, it gives CASRVGQLYYYGYTF.